This T cell receptor beta chain emerged from a study of siplizumab effects on memory and regulatory T cells. Per individual sample, around 9.1 x 10^4 TCR templates were assayed. The repertoire was sequenced with immunoSEQ multiplex PCR; TCRdb's copy has only in-frame clones and lacks some. The table lists 90,000 to 120,000 clones, just over 90% of them singletons, with around 0.68% in the top ten. V was clipped by 4 bases and J by 8 bases; unmatched bases: 9. Germline loops: CDR1 LNHNV, CDR2 YYDKDF (reference sequence). This CDR3 is 15 amino acids long. On this clone itself: Its antigen is as yet unknown.

Study observations and caveats: Naive or memory phenotype assignment was not possible for roughly 75-96% of proliferating CD4+ or CD8+ clones.

This receptor was identified in a human donor in good health. The sample was Tregs sorted from blood. The chain recombines TRBV15 with TRBJ1-4, with 8 bases fitting TRBD1. CDR3: CATSTLNRGREKLFF. The CDR3 bases are TGTGCCACCAGCACTCTTAACAGGGGGAGAGAAAAACTGTTTTTT.